The clone carrying this T cell receptor (beta chain) turned up a few times. The sample is drawn from a study of blood T cell repertoires in COVID-19. Study context: Sample material is recorded as cDNA or gDNA derived from T cells, B-cell-depleted T cells, or PBMCs.

This CDR3 region has 14 residues. CDR1 and CDR2 from the germline V gene are MNHNS and SASEGT. V lost 0 bases and J 10 bases, leaving 15 bases between the germline ends. Sequencing used immunoSEQ multiplex PCR; TCRdb keeps in-frame clones, though not all of them. The sample contains roughly 100,000 clones, 81% of which appear only once. Material for sequencing was peripheral blood. The TCR was taken from an elderly man with acute or convalescent COVID-19. The chain joins TRBV6-1 to TRBJ1-1; possibly TRBD1 for D (5 bases). The CDR3 DNA is TGTGCCAGCAGTGAAGCGGGCAGGGCAGGAGTAGCTTTCTTT. Amino acids: CASSEAGRAGVAFF.